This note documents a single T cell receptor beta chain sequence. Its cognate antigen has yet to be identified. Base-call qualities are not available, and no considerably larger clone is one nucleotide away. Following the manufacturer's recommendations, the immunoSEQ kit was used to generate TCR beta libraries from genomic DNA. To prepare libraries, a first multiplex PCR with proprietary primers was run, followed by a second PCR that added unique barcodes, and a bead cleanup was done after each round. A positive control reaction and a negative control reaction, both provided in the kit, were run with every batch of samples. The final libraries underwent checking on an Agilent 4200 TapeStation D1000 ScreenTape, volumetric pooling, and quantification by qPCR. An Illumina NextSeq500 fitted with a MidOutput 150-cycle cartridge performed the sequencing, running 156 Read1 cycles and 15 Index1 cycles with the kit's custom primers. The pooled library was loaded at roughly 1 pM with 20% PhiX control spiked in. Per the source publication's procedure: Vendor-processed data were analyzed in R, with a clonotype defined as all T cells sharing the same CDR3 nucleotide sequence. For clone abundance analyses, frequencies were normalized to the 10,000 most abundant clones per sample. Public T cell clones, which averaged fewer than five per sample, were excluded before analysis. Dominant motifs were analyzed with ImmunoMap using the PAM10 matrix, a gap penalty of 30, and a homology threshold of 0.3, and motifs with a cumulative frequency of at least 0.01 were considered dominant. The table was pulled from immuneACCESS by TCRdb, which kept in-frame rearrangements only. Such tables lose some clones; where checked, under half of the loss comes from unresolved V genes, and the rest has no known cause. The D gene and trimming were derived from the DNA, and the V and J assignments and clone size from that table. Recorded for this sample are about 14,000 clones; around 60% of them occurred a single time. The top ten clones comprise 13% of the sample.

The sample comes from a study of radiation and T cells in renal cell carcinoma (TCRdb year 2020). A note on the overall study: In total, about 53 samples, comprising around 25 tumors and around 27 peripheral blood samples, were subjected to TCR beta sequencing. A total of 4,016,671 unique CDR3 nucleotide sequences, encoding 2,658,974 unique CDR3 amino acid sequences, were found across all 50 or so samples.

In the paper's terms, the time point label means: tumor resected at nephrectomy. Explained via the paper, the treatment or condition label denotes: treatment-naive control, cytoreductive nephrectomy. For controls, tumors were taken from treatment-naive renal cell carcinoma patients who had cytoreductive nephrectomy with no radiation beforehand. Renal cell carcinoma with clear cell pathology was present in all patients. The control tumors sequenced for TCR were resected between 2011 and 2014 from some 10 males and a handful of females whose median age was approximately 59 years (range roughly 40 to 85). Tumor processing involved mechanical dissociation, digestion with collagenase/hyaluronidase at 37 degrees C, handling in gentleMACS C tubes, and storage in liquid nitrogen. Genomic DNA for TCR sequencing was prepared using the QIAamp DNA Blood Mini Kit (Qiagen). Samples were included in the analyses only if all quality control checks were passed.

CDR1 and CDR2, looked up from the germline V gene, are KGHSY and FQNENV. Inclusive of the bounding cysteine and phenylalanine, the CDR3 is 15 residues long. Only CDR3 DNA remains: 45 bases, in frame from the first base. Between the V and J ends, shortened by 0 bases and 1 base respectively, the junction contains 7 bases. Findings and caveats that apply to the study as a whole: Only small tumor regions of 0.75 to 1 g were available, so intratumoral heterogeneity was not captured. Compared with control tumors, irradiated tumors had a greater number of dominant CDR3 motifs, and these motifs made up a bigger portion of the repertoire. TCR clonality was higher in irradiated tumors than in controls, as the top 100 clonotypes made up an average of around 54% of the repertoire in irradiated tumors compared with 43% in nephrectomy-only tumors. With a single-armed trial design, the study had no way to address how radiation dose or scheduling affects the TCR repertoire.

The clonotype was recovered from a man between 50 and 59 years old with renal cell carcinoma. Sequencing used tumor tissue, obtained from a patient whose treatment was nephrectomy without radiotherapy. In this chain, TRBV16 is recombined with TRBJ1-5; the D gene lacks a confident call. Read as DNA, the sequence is TGTGCCAGCAGCCAATCCGGTAGGAGCAATCAGCCCCAGCATTTT. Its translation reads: CASSQSGRSNQPQHF.